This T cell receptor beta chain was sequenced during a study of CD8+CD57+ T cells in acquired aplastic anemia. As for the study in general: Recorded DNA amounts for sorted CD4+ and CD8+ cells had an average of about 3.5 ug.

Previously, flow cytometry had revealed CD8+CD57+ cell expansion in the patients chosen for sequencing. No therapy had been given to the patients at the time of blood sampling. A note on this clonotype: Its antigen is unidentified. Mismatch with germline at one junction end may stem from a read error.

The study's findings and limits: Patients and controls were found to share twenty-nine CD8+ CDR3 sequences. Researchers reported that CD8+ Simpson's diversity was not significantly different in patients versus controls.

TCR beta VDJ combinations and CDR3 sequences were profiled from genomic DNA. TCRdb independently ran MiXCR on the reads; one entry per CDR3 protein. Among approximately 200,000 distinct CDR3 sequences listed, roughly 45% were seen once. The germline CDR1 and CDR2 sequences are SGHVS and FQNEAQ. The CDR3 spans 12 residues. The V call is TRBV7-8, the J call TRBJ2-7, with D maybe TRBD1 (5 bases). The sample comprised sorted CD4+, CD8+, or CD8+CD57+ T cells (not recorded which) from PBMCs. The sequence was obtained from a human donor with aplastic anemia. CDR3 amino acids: CTSPQDSYEQYF. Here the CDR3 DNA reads TGTACCAGCCCACAAGACAGCTACGAGCAGTACTTC. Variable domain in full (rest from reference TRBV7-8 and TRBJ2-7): GAGVSQSPRYKVAKRGQDVALRCDPISGHVSLFWYQQALGQGPEFLTYFQNEAQLDKSGLPSDRFFAERPEGSVSTLKIQRTQQEDSAVYLCTSPQDSYEQYFGPGTRLTVT.